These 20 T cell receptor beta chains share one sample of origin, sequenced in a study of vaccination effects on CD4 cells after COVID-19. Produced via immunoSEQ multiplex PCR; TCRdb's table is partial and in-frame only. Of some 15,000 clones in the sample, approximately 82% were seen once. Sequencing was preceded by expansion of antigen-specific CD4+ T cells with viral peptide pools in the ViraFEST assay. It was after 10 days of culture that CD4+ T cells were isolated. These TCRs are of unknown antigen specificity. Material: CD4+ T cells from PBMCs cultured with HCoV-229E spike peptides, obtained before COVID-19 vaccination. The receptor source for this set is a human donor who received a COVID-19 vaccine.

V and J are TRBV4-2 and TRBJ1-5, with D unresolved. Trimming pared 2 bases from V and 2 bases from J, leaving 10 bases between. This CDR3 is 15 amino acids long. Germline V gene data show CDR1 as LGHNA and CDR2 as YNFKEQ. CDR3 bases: TGTGCCAGCAGCCAAAGTAACATGGGCAATCAGCCCCAGCATTTT. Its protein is CASSQSNMGNQPQHF.

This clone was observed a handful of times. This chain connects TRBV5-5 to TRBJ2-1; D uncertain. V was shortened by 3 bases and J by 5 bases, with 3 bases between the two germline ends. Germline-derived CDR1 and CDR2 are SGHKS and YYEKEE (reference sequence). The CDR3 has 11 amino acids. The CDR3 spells CASSSNNEQFF. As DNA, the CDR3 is TGTGCCAGCAGCTCTAACAATGAGCAGTTCTTC.

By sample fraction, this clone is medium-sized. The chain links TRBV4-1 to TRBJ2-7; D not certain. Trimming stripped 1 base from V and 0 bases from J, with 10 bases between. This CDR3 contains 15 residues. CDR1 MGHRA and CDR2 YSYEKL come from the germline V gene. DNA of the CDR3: TGCGCCAGCAGCCAAGCGGCAGAGAGCTCCTACGAGCAGTACTTC. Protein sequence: CASSQAAESSYEQYF.

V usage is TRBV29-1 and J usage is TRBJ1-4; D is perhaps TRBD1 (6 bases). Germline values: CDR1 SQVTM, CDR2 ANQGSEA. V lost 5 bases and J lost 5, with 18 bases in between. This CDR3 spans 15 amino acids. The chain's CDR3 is CSVYILLDSNEKLFF. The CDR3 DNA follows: TGCAGCGTTTATATATTGTTGGACAGCAATGAAAAACTGTTTTTT.

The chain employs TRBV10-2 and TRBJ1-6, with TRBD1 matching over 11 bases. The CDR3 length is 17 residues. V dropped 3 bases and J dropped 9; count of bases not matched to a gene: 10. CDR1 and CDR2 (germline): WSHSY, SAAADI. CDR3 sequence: CASSDPGQGGSSSPLHF. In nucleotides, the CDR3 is TGCGCCAGCAGTGATCCGGGACAGGGGGGATCCAGTTCACCCCTCCACTTT.

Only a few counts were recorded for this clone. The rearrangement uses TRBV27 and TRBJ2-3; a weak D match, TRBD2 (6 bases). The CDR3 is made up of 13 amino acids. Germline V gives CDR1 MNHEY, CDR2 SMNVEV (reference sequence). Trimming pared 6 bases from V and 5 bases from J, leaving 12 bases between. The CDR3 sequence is CASSERAGDTQYF. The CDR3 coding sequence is TGTGCCAGCAGCGAGCGGGCTGGAGATACGCAGTATTTT.

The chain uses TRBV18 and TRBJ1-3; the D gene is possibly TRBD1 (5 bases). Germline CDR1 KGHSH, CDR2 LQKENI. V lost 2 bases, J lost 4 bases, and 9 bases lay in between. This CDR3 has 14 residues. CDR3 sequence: CASSPSRAGNTIYF. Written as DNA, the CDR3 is TGTGCCAGCTCACCATCCAGGGCCGGAAACACCATATATTTT.

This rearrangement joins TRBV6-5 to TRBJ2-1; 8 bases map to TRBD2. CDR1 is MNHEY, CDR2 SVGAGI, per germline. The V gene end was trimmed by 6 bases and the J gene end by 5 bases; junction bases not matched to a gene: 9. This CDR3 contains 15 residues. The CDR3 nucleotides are TGTGCCAGCAGCTCCAGCGGGGGCCTTCACAATGAGCAGTTCTTC. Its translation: CASSSSGGLHNEQFF.

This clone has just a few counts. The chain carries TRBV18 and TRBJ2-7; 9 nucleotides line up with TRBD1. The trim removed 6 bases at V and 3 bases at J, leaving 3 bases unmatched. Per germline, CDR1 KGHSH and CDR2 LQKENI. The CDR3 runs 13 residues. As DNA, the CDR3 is TGTGCCAGCTCCCGGGACAGGGACTACGAGCAGTACTTC. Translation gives CASSRDRDYEQYF.

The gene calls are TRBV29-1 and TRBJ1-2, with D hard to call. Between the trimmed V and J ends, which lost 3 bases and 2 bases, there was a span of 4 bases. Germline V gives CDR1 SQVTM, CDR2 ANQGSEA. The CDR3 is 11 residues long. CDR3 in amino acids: CSVDWNYGYTF. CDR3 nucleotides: TGCAGCGTTGATTGGAACTATGGCTACACCTTC.

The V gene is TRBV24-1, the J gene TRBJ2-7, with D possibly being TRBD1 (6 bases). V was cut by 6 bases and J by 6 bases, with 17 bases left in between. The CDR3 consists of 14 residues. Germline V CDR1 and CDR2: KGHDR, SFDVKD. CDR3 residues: CATSLGTNYGEQYF. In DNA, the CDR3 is TGTGCCACCAGTTTGGGGACAAACTACGGCGAGCAGTACTTC.

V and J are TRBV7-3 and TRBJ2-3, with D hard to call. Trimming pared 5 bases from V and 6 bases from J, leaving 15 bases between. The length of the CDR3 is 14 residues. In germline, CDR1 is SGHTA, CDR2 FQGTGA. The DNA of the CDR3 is TGTGCCAGCAGCCGTGGTGCAGCGTCGGATACGCAGTATTTT. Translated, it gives CASSRGAASDTQYF.

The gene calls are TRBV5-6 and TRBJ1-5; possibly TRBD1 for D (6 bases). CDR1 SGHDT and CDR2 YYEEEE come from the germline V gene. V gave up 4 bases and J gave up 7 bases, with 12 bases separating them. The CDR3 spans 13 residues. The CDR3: CASSRGIGQPQHF. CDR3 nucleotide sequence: TGTGCCAGCAGCAGGGGGATCGGGCAGCCCCAGCATTTT. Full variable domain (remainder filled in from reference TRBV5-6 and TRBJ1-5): DAGVTQSPTHLIKTRGQQVTLRCSPKSGHDTVSWYQQALGQGPQFIFQYYEEEERQRGNFPDRFSGHQFPNYSSELNVNALLLGDSALYLCASSRGIGQPQHFGDGTRLSIL.

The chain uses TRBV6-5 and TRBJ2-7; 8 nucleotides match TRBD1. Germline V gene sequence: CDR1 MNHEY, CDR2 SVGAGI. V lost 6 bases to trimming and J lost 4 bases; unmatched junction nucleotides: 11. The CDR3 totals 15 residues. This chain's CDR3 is CASRETGTGAYEQYF. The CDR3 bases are TGTGCCAGCAGGGAGACCGGGACAGGAGCATACGAGCAGTACTTC.

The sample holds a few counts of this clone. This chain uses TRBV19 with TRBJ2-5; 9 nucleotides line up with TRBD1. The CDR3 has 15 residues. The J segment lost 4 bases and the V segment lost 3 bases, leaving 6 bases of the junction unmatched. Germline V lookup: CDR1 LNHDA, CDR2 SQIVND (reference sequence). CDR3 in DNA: TGTGCCAGTAGTATGGTTACAGGGGGCACAGAGACCCAGTACTTC. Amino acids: CASSMVTGGTETQYF.

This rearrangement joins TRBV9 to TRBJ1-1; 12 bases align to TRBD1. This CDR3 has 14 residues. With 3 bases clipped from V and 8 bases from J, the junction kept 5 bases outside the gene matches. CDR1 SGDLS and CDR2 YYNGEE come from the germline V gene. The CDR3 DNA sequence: TGTGCCAGCAGCGGAATAGGGACAGGGGGCGAAGCTTTCTTT. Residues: CASSGIGTGGEAFF.

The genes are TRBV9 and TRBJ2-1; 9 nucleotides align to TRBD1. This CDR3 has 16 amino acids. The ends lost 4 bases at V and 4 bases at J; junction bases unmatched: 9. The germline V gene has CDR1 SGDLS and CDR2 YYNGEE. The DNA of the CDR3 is TGTGCCAGCAGCTTCACCGGGACAGGGAGTTACAATGAGCAGTTCTTC. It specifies CASSFTGTGSYNEQFF.

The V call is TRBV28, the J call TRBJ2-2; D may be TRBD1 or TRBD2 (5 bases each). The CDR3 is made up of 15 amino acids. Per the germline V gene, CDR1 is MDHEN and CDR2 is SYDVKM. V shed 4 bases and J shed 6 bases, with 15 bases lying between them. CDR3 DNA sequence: TGTGCCAGCAGTTCAGCCGCCCCGGGGCCCGGGGAGCTGTTTTTT. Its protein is CASSSAAPGPGELFF.

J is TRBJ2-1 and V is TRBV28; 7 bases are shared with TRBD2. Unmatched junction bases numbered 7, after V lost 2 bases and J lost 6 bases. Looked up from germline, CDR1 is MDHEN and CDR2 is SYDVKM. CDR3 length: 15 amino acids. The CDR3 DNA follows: TGTGCCAGCAGTTTAAGCGGGAAGCGGGGCAATGAGCAGTTCTTC. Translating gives CASSLSGKRGNEQFF.

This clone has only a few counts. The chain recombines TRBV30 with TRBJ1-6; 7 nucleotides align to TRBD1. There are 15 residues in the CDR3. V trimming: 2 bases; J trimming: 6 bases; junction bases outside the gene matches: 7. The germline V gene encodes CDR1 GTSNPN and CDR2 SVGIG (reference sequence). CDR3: CAWSFSTGTNSPLHF. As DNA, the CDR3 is TGTGCCTGGAGTTTTTCGACAGGGACTAATTCACCCCTCCACTTT.